Following are 30 T cell receptor beta chains from one sample sequenced in a study of blood T cell repertoires in COVID-19. The data were produced by immunoSEQ multiplex PCR, yet TCRdb's version contains in-frame clones alone and is incomplete. The table records tens of thousands of clones, 88% of them present only once. The sample comprised peripheral blood. These receptors were collected from a man aged 55 to 70 with COVID-19, enrolled during active disease.

The V gene is TRBV30, the J gene TRBJ1-2; D is perhaps TRBD1 (6 bases). The CDR3 spans 14 residues. Trimming left V 0 bases short and J 4 bases short, with 12 bases between. Germline CDR1 and CDR2: GTSNPN and SVGIG (reference sequence). Here the CDR3 reads CAWSVPGHSYGYTF. CDR3 in DNA: TGTGCCTGGAGTGTACCGGGACACAGCTATGGCTACACCTTC.

The rearrangement links TRBV7-3 to TRBJ1-1, with D possibly matching TRBD1 (6 bases). V was cut by 5 bases and J by 0 bases, with 10 bases left in between. The CDR3 totals 14 residues. Germline CDR1 is SGHTA and CDR2 is FQGTGA. This CDR3 is CASSPGQMNTEAFF. The DNA for the CDR3 is TGTGCCAGCAGCCCAGGACAGATGAACACTGAAGCTTTCTTT. The whole variable domain, remainder taken from reference TRBV7-3 and TRBJ1-1, is GAGVSQTPSNKVTEKGKYVELRCDPISGHTALYWYRQSLGQGPEFLIYFQGTGAADDSGLPNDRFFAVRPEGSVSTLKIQRTERGDSAVYLCASSPGQMNTEAFFGQGTRLTVV.

This chain joins TRBV7-8 and TRBJ2-7, with 10 bases matching TRBD2. Germline-derived CDR1 and CDR2 are SGHVS and FQNEAQ. The CDR3 length is 13 residues. V was pared by 8 bases and J by 10 bases, with 11 bases of the junction left unmatched. CDR3 nucleotide sequence: TGTGCCAGCTTGATAGCGGGAGGAGGGAAACAGTACTTC. Its protein product is CASLIAGGGKQYF.

This clone was observed a few times. The chain couples TRBV19 to TRBJ2-4; 7 bases agree with TRBD1. The CDR3 loop spans 12 amino acids. V shed 3 bases and J 8 bases; nucleotides not matched to a gene: 1. Per germline, CDR1 LNHDA and CDR2 SQIVND (reference sequence). CDR3 sequence: CASSMTGYIQYF. Written as DNA, the CDR3 is TGTGCCAGTAGTATGACAGGGTACATTCAGTACTTC.

This chain joins TRBV6-2 or TRBV6-3 and TRBJ1-2; D is perhaps TRBD1 (6 bases). The germline CDR1 and CDR2 sequences are MNHEY and SVGEGT. The length of the CDR3 is 16 residues. V gave up 6 bases and J gave up 4 bases, with 21 bases separating them. This CDR3 is CASSLRRTALGYGYTF. The CDR3 DNA sequence: TGTGCCAGCAGCCTTCGACGGACAGCCTTGGGCTATGGCTACACCTTC.

The chain is built from TRBV5-4 and TRBJ2-2; TRBD1 matches at 10 bases. The CDR3 is 16 residues long. Germline V lookup: CDR1 SGHNT, CDR2 YYREEE (reference sequence). V shed 4 bases and J 7 bases; nucleotides not matched to a gene: 10. CDR3 in amino acids: CASSIPGQGRGGELFF. CDR3 coding DNA: TGTGCCAGCAGCATTCCGGGACAGGGGAGAGGCGGGGAGCTGTTTTTT.

The rearrangement joins TRBV11-2 to TRBJ2-1; a possible D gene is TRBD1 (6 bases). The CDR3 covers 17 residues. CDR1 SGHAT and CDR2 FQNNGV come from the germline V gene. Between the trimmed V and J ends, which lost 3 bases and 8 bases, there was a span of 23 bases. CDR3 nucleotide sequence: TGTGCCAGCAGCTTGTTTTTTGATGTTGGGGGCGGCCATGAGCAGTTCTTC. It is translated as CASSLFFDVGGGHEQFF. The entire variable domain, with the rest obtained from reference TRBV11-2 and TRBJ2-1, is as follows: EAGVAQSPRYKIIEKRQSVAFWCNPISGHATLYWYQQILGQGPKLLIQFQNNGVVDDSQLPKDRFSAERLKGVDSTLKIQPAKLEDSAVYLCASSLFFDVGGGHEQFFGPGTRLTVL.

J is TRBJ2-1 and V is TRBV7-2; 9 bases line up with TRBD2. V shed 1 base and J 2 bases; nucleotides not matched to a gene: 3. There are 16 residues in the CDR3. CDR1 is SGHTA, CDR2 FQGNSA, per germline. DNA of the CDR3: TGTGCCAGCAGCTTAGAAAGCGGGGGGCCCTACAATGAGCAGTTCTTC. Its protein product is CASSLESGGPYNEQFF. The whole variable domain, filled in from reference TRBV7-2 and TRBJ2-1, reads GAGVSQSPSNKVTEKGKDVELRCDPISGHTALYWYRQSLGQGLEFLIYFQGNSAPDKSGLPSDRFSAERTGGSVSTLTIQRTQQEDSAVYLCASSLESGGPYNEQFFGPGTRLTVL.

The J gene is TRBJ2-7, the V gene TRBV4-3; 10 bases are shared with TRBD2. Germline assignment: CDR1 LGHNA and CDR2 YSLEER. Losses at the gene ends were 1 base for V and 7 bases for J; bases not matched to a gene: 7. The CDR3 is 15 residues long. The CDR3 DNA is TGCGCCAGCAGCCAAGCCACTAGCGGGATGAGTGAGCAGTACTTC. This translates into CASSQATSGMSEQYF.

The chain links TRBV5-1 to TRBJ2-3; no clear D gene. The V gene lost 1 base and the J gene lost 1 base, with 10 bases spanning the gap. The CDR3 is 15 amino acids. The germline CDR1 and CDR2 sequences are SGHRS and YFSETQ. The CDR3 DNA sequence: TGCGCCAGCAGCTTGCCGACTGCGGGCACAGATACGCAGTATTTT. This codes for CASSLPTAGTDTQYF.

This chain uses TRBV18 with TRBJ2-3, with TRBD2 identical over 11 bases. V shed 4 bases, J shed 0 bases, and the junction held 6 bases outside the gene matches. The CDR3 covers 17 residues. From germline, CDR1 is KGHSH and CDR2 LQKENI. The CDR3 loop reads CASSLGTSGTSTDTQYF. The CDR3 DNA follows: TGTGCCAGCTCACTGGGGACTAGCGGTACTAGCACAGATACGCAGTATTTT.

The gene calls are TRBV6-1 and TRBJ2-7, with 15 bases fitting TRBD2. Germline CDR1 and CDR2: MNHNS and SASEGT. Losses at the gene ends were 4 bases for V and 0 bases for J; bases not matched to a gene: 4. This CDR3 is built from 17 residues. The CDR3 nucleotides are TGTGCCAGCAGTGGGACTAGCGGGAGGGCCCGCTCCTACGAGCAGTACTTC. Protein: CASSGTSGRARSYEQYF.

The chain carries TRBV19 and TRBJ1-5; the match to TRBD1 covers 10 bases. V shed 6 bases, J shed 1 base, and the junction held 3 bases outside the gene matches. CDR3 length equals 15 residues. CDR1 LNHDA and CDR2 SQIVND come from the germline V gene (reference sequence). The CDR3 here is CASRGQGMSNQPQHF. CDR3 in DNA: TGTGCCAGTAGGGGACAGGGGATGAGCAATCAGCCCCAGCATTTT.

The gene calls are TRBV7-9 and TRBJ2-7; no reliable D call. The CDR3 is 14 residues long. Per the germline V gene, CDR1 is SEHNR and CDR2 is FQNEAQ (reference sequence). V lost 3 bases to trimming and J lost 6 bases, with 15 bases between them. In DNA form, the CDR3 reads TGTGCCAGCAGCTTTGATGACTCACACTCCGAGCAGTACTTC. It encodes CASSFDDSHSEQYF. Using reference TRBV7-9 and TRBJ2-7 for the parts outside the CDR3, the full variable domain is DTGVSQNPRHKITKRGQNVTFRCDPISEHNRLYWYRQTLGQGPEFLTYFQNEAQLEKSRLLSDRFSAERPKGSFSTLEIQRTEQGDSAMYLCASSFDDSHSEQYFGPGTRLTVT.

The V and J genes are TRBV28 and TRBJ1-6; 9 bases agree with TRBD1. This CDR3 has 13 residues. Germline loops: CDR1 MDHEN, CDR2 SYDVKM. Trimming at V came to 9 bases and at J to 13 bases, leaving 10 bases not matched to a gene. Written as DNA, the CDR3 is TGTGCCAGTTACCGGGACAGGGTGGGGCCCCTCCACTTT. This gives the protein CASYRDRVGPLHF.

Only a few counts were recorded for this clone. The chain uses TRBV2 and TRBJ2-1; 7 nucleotides agree with TRBD1. The CDR3 covers 14 residues. The trim removed 7 bases at V and 2 bases at J, leaving 5 bases unmatched. CDR1 is SNHLY, CDR2 FYNNEI, per germline. The CDR3 is CASKGASTYNEQFF. The CDR3 DNA reads TGTGCCAGCAAGGGGGCATCAACCTACAATGAGCAGTTCTTC.

The V gene is TRBV3-1 (or the pseudogene TRBV3-2), the J gene TRBJ1-1, with no clear D. CDR1 and CDR2 from the germline V gene are LGHDT and YNNKEL (reference sequence). The V end lost 1 base, the J end lost 8 bases, and 8 bases lay between the germline ends. The CDR3 has 12 amino acids. The CDR3 loop is CASSQAPGEAFF. CDR3 sequence (DNA): TGTGCCAGCAGCCAAGCCCCCGGGGAAGCTTTCTTT.

This sequence joins TRBV18 and TRBJ1-4; D possibly corresponds to TRBD1 (5 bases). V was clipped by 0 bases and J by 3 bases, with 8 bases between them. Germline CDR1 KGHSH, CDR2 LQKENI. The CDR3 covers 15 residues. The CDR3 DNA follows: TGTGCCAGCTCACCACCGGGGGGATCTAATGAAAAACTGTTTTTT. Translated, it gives CASSPPGGSNEKLFF.

The rearrangement uses TRBV11-2 and TRBJ1-1, with 7 bases fitting TRBD1. The germline CDR1 and CDR2 sequences are SGHAT and FQNNGV. CDR3 size: 15 residues. Trimming at V came to 5 bases and at J to 6 bases, leaving 12 bases not matched to a gene. This chain's CDR3 is CASSPEIRGKAEAFF. CDR3 DNA sequence: TGTGCCAGCAGCCCAGAAATCAGGGGGAAGGCTGAAGCTTTCTTT.

The count of this clone is one. This sequence joins TRBV5-6 and TRBJ1-5, with a weak D call TRBD1 (6 bases). The CDR3 sequence is 14 residues long. CDR1 and CDR2 from the germline V gene are SGHDT and YYEEEE. The V and J ends lost 2 bases and 7 bases respectively, with 13 bases between them. CDR3 coding DNA: TGTGCCAGCAGCTTACCAGGGGTAGGGCAGCCCCAGCATTTT. Encoded protein: CASSLPGVGQPQHF.

J is TRBJ1-3 and V is TRBV14; D gene ambiguous. Germline values: CDR1 SGHDN, CDR2 FVKESK. Between the trimmed V and J ends, which lost 4 bases and 2 bases, there was a span of 9 bases. There are 14 residues in the CDR3. The CDR3 nucleotides are TGTGCCAGCAGCCCCTTGGGCCCTGGAAACACCATATATTTT. It encodes CASSPLGPGNTIYF.

In DNA form, the CDR3 reads TGTGCCAGCAGCGCCGAGGTCGGAATTAGGAACACTGAAGCTTTCTTT. It codes for CASSAEVGIRNTEAFF. The chain links TRBV9 to TRBJ1-1; D remains ambiguous. Germline V lookup: CDR1 SGDLS, CDR2 YYNGEE. This CDR3 is built from 16 residues. V lost 3 bases, J lost 1 base, and 16 bases lay in between.

The chain combines TRBV3-1 (or the pseudogene TRBV3-2) with TRBJ1-2; D might be TRBD1 (5 bases). Per the germline V gene, CDR1 is LGHDT and CDR2 is YNNKEL (reference sequence). The V end lost 0 bases, the J end lost 4 bases, and 18 bases lay between the germline ends. CDR3 length equals 17 residues. The CDR3 nucleotides read TGTGCCAGCAGCCAAGATTTTGTATTGGGGCAGGTCTATGGCTACACCTTC. This sequence encodes CASSQDFVLGQVYGYTF.

In this sample, this clone turned up once. V gene TRBV7-9 combines with J gene TRBJ2-1, with a weak D call TRBD2 (5 bases). Germline lookup yields CDR1 SEHNR and CDR2 FQNEAQ (reference sequence). Trimming pared 1 base from V and 4 bases from J, leaving 8 bases between. This CDR3 has 14 amino acids. DNA of the CDR3: TGTGCCAGCAGCTTAGTTCGGGGATACAATGAGCAGTTCTTC. Residues: CASSLVRGYNEQFF. Full variable domain (rest looked up from reference TRBV7-9 and TRBJ2-1): DTGVSQNPRHKITKRGQNVTFRCDPISEHNRLYWYRQTLGQGPEFLTYFQNEAQLEKSRLLSDRFSAERPKGSFSTLEIQRTEQGDSAMYLCASSLVRGYNEQFFGPGTRLTVL.

The chain has TRBV7-2 and TRBJ1-3, with 7 bases aligning to TRBD1. The CDR3 loop spans 14 amino acids. Germline V gene sequence: CDR1 SGHTA, CDR2 FQGNSA. The V and J ends lost 4 bases and 4 bases, in that order; junction bases with no gene match: 4. CDR3 in DNA: TGTGCCAGCAGCTCGACAGGGCGAGGAAACACCATATATTTT. This codes for CASSSTGRGNTIYF. The variable domain in full, completed from reference TRBV7-2 and TRBJ1-3, reads GAGVSQSPSNKVTEKGKDVELRCDPISGHTALYWYRQSLGQGLEFLIYFQGNSAPDKSGLPSDRFSAERTGGSVSTLTIQRTQQEDSAVYLCASSSTGRGNTIYFGEGSWLTVV.

V and J are TRBV6-5 and TRBJ2-7; D might be TRBD2 (6 bases). CDR3 size: 14 residues. Germline lookup yields CDR1 MNHEY and CDR2 SVGAGI. V was trimmed by 7 bases and J by 5 bases, leaving 18 bases between them. CDR3 nucleotide sequence: TGTGCCAGCAAGCGGGCCGACAAGTCCAACGAGCAGTACTTC. It encodes CASKRADKSNEQYF.

The chain is built from TRBV5-5 and TRBJ2-7; D might be TRBD1 (6 bases). From germline, CDR1 is SGHKS and CDR2 YYEKEE (reference sequence). CDR3 length: 14 residues. V was clipped by 2 bases and J by 2 bases, with 11 bases between them. The CDR3 bases are TGTGCCAGCAGCTTCCAGGGGCCCCCCTACGAGCAGTACTTC. This codes for CASSFQGPPYEQYF.

The CDR3 sequence is CASRLKSDRNNSPLHF. The CDR3 DNA follows: TGTGCAAGTCGCTTAAAATCGGACAGGAATAATTCACCCCTCCACTTT. This chain uses TRBV12-2 with TRBJ1-6; the D call of TRBD1 is as the table states it, not checked on the DNA. TRBV12-2 is recorded as a pseudogene. This CDR3 comprises 16 residues.

The CDR3 DNA follows: TGTGCCAGCAGCTTACAGGGGGGCAATCAGCCCCAGCATTTT. This sequence encodes CASSLQGGNQPQHF. The V gene is TRBV11-2, the J gene TRBJ1-5; 7 nucleotides match TRBD1. This CDR3 region has 14 residues. J lost 2 bases, V lost 2 bases, and 0 bases had no gene match. Germline loops: CDR1 SGHAT, CDR2 FQNNGV.

The chain couples TRBV5-6 to TRBJ2-5; 13 positions agree with TRBD2. J was trimmed by 5 bases and V by 4 bases; bases with no gene match: 5. Per germline, CDR1 SGHDT and CDR2 YYEEEE. This CDR3 is 15 amino acids long. The CDR3 sequence: CASSTGLAGVETQYF. In DNA form, the CDR3 reads TGTGCCAGCAGCACCGGACTAGCGGGAGTGGAGACCCAGTACTTC.